This TCR beta chain was sequenced for a study of blood T cell repertoires in COVID-19. This CDR3 comprises 14 residues. With 6 bases removed from V and 2 bases from J, the gap between germline ends came to 13 bases. Germline V CDR1 and CDR2: SGHAT, FQNNGV. Per the original data handling: How many nucleated cells were present was estimated from reference gene primer amplification. Libraries were prepared by immunoSEQ multiplex PCR; TCRdb keeps only in-frame clonotypes and omits some of them. Clone size and V and J calls were adopted from that table, with D and trimming inferred from the DNA. The sample consists of roughly 310,000 clones, around 89% of them appearing once.

The clonotype comes from a middle-aged woman who had recovered from COVID-19. The chain uses TRBV11-2 and TRBJ1-2; a weak D match, TRBD1 (5 bases). Sequencing input: PBMCs or T cells enriched from blood (not recorded which). This CDR3 is CASRRTIGNYGYTF. CDR3 sequence (DNA): TGTGCCAGCAGGCGGACAATCGGCAACTATGGCTACACCTTC. Looking up the rest from reference TRBV11-2 and TRBJ1-2 gives the full variable domain: EAGVAQSPRYKIIEKRQSVAFWCNPISGHATLYWYQQILGQGPKLLIQFQNNGVVDDSQLPKDRFSAERLKGVDSTLKIQPAKLEDSAVYLCASRRTIGNYGYTFGSGTRLTVV.